The present T cell receptor beta chain was sequenced within a study of blood T cell repertoires in COVID-19. As for the study in general: Samples representing acute and convalescent COVID-19 were sourced from the United States, Italy and Spain. The cDNA or gDNA used as material had been derived from T cells, B-cell-depleted T cells, or PBMCs.

Per the original data handling: Scientists estimated how many nucleated cells there were by amplifying reference gene primers. Using immunoSEQ multiplex PCR, the repertoire was profiled, and TCRdb retains in-frame clones only, with some absent. V and J calls and clone size are as listed in that table; D and trimming were resolved from the DNA. The sample holds under 250,000 clones, approximately 84% seen once. V shed 2 bases and J shed 0 bases, with 17 bases lying between them. The CDR3 extends over 18 amino acids. CDR1 is MNHNS, CDR2 SASEGT, per germline. The Seattle patients, enrolled during active infection, were followed longitudinally.

The clonotype comes from a man aged 45-65 years with COVID-19, enrolled during active disease. This chain links TRBV6-1 with TRBJ1-5; D gene unclear. Sequencing was done on a sample of peripheral blood. CDR3 DNA: TGTGCCAGCAGTGAAAAGAGGGTGGGCTCATATAGCAATCAGCCCCAGCATTTT. Protein product: CASSEKRVGSYSNQPQHF.